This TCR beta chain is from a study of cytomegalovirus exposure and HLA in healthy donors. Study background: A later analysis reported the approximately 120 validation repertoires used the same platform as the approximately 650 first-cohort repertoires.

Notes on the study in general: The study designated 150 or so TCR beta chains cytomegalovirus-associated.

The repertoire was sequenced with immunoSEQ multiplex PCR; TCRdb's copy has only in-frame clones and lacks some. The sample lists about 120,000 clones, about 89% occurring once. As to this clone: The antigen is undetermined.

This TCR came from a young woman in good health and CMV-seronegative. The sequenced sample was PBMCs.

As DNA, the CDR3 is TGTGCCTCCGAGGACAGGGATTACACTGAAGCTTTCTTT. Translation: CASEDRDYTEAFF. The chain combines TRBV30 with TRBJ1-1, with 8 nucleotides matching TRBD1. CDR1 is GTSNPN and CDR2 is SVGIG in the germline V gene (reference sequence). V shed 7 bases and J 3 bases; nucleotides not matched to a gene: 7. This CDR3 is 13 amino acids long.